This T cell receptor (beta chain) is from a study of blood T cell repertoires in COVID-19. Original processing methods: Amplification of reference gene primers provided the estimated nucleated cell counts. The table came from immunoSEQ multiplex PCR; TCRdb's copy has only in-frame clones and leaves some out. For V, J and clone size, that table is used; D and trimming come from the DNA. This table has roughly 370,000 clones, 85% to 90% appearing once. The sample was PBMCs or T cells enriched from blood (not recorded which). This sequence was found in a woman between 50 and 59 years old who had recovered from COVID-19.

DNA for the CDR3: TGTGCCAGCAGCTTGACAGGGGGGAACACCGGGGAGCTGTTTTTT. This codes for CASSLTGGNTGELFF. V and J are TRBV7-9 and TRBJ2-2; 9 bases agree with TRBD1. V shed 3 bases, J shed 1 base, and the junction held 0 bases outside the gene matches. This CDR3 has 15 residues. Looked up from germline, CDR1 is SEHNR and CDR2 is FQNEAQ (reference sequence).